These T cell receptor beta chains were read from a single sample in a study of T-cell reconstitution after alpha-beta-depleted transplantation in children. TCRdb re-analysed the PCR reads in MiXCR, keeping a single row per CDR3 protein. The table has some 640,000 distinct CDR3 sequences, roughly 15% seen once. The sample was PBMCs from the stem cell graft donor, taken from the stem cell graft. These receptors all stem from a human donor who donated a stem cell graft to a child with acute myeloid leukemia. CDR3s include the opening cysteine and the closing phenylalanine or tryptophan. Each record gives: J gene, V gene, CDR3 protein.

TRBJ1-2 TRBV3-1 CASSQERGSGYTF
TRBJ1-1 TRBV28 CASRQTGGYTEAFF
TRBJ1-2 TRBV20-1 CSAPSPGGAGTNYGYTF
TRBJ1-6 TRBV5-8 CASSLGQGGNSPLHF
TRBJ1-5 TRBV12-3/TRBV12-4 CASRPPGQNLNQPQHF
TRBJ2-1 TRBV7-6 CASSVRSSGEGSYNEQFF
TRBJ2-3 TRBV20-1 CSASGGRTDTQYF
TRBJ1-2 TRBV20-1 CSARAGTGIRGGYTF
TRBJ1-2 TRBV5-5 CASRTGVDYGYTF
TRBJ2-3 TRBV7-6 CASSQPRGRTDTQYF
TRBJ2-1 TRBV6-5 CAAVALWNEQFF
TRBJ2-1 TRBV13 CASNLQGNEQFF
TRBJ1-2 TRBV29-1 CSVERTASYGYTF
TRBJ2-1 TRBV5-4 CASSPESSYNEQFF
TRBJ1-2 TRBV20-1 CSALRTEIYGYTF
TRBJ2-2 TRBV6-2/TRBV6-3 CASSYSRRANTGELFF
TRBJ2-3 TRBV11-1 CASSLYRGGRRDVIRDTQYF
TRBJ1-1 TRBV20-1 CSARVGHANTEAFF
TRBJ2-2 TRBV5-5 CASSLPLSSGGRGGELFF
TRBJ1-2 TRBV20-1 CSAPGTGIINYGYTF
TRBJ2-5 TRBV28 CASSIPTGWMETQYF
TRBJ2-1 TRBV6-5 CASSYSPTSGVYNEQFF
TRBJ2-1 TRBV7-8 CASSLDDTPLDEQFF
TRBJ2-1 TRBV24-1 CATSDLQDPYNEQFF
TRBJ2-7 TRBV6-5 CASSSSVQGPGEQYF
TRBJ1-2 TRBV5-5 CASSLGVTSVRPYGYTF
TRBJ2-1 TRBV7-9 CASSRRHDNEQFF
TRBJ2-5 TRBV20-1 CSARDWTRSGETQYF
TRBJ2-1 TRBV29-1 CSVDKDRGRYNEQFF
TRBJ1-5 TRBV21-1 CASSKGHPRNQPQHF
TRBJ2-3 TRBV13 CASTIAWDAPYF
TRBJ2-1 TRBV7-9 CASSLRVREYNEQFF
TRBJ2-3 TRBV5-6 CASKGTGGWSTDTQYF
TRBJ1-5 TRBV12-3/TRBV12-4 CASSLQDSANQPQHF
TRBJ2-7 TRBV7-2 CASSSYWGEQYF
TRBJ2-3 TRBV20-1 CSARGGGQSTDTQYF
TRBJ1-5 TRBV20-1 CSALRDRDNQPQHF
TRBJ1-2 TRBV25-1 CSSSPRGPWGYTF
TRBJ1-4 TRBV7-9 CASSLGTFPEKLFF
TRBJ1-1 TRBV9 CASSVAQGGNTEAFF
TRBJ2-5 TRBV29-1 CSVEGLETQYF
TRBJ2-5 TRBV29-1 CSVEDNRETQYF
TRBJ2-7 TRBV5-1 CASSLWEEQGVEQYF
TRBJ1-2 TRBV12-3/TRBV12-4 CASSSLRVLNNYGYTF
TRBJ1-1 TRBV5-1 CASSPRGLNTEAFF
TRBJ1-2 TRBV7-2 CASSATQGYYGYTF
TRBJ2-1 TRBV29-1 CSVAVNAGEQFF
TRBJ2-5 TRBV10-3 CAISSNDQETQYF
TRBJ1-2 TRBV20-1 CSARLDRGSYGYTF
TRBJ1-6 TRBV7-8 CASSLSEGDSPLHF
TRBJ2-6 TRBV7-9 CASSLAAGANVLTF
TRBJ2-2 TRBV5-1 CASSLGRFPGRTGELFF
TRBJ2-2 TRBV10-3 CAIGPDGELFF
TRBJ1-5 TRBV20-1 CSARDQGFSNQPQHF